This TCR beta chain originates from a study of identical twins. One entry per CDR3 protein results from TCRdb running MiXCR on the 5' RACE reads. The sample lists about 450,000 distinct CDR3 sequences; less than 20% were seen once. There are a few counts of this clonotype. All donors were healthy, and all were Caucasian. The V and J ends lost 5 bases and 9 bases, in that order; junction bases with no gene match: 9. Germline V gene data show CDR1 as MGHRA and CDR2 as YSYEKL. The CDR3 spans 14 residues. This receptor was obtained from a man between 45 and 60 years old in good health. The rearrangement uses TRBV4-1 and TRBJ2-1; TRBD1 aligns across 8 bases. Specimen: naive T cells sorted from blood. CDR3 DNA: TGCGCCAGCAGCGTTACGCAGGGGGCGACTGAGCAGTTCTTC. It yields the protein CASSVTQGATEQFF.